These 8 T cell receptor beta chains were sequenced from one sample in a study of cytomegalovirus exposure and HLA in healthy donors. This PCR relied on a set of 60 Vbeta primers and 13 Jbeta primers. The assay was immunoSEQ multiplex PCR, and TCRdb's table has in-frame clones only and misses some. The sample shows around 100,000 clones, around 61% of them seen only once. Sequencing was performed on PBMCs. The receptors were sampled from a woman aged 45 to 65 in good health and CMV-seronegative.

J is TRBJ2-1 and V is TRBV4-3, with a tentative D call TRBD2 (6 bases). The CDR3 totals 16 residues. V was shortened by 3 bases and J by 0 bases, with 12 bases between the two germline ends. Germline loops: CDR1 LGHNA, CDR2 YSLEER. The CDR3 here is CASSQGDLISYNEQFF. Written as DNA, the CDR3 is TGCGCCAGCAGCCAGGGGGACTTGATCTCCTACAATGAGCAGTTCTTC.

This chain joins TRBV5-8 and TRBJ2-3; D is ambiguous. The germline CDR1 and CDR2 sequences are SGHTS and YDEGEE. Trimming removed 2 bases from V and 6 bases from J, with 7 bases in between. The CDR3 has 12 residues. CDR3 coding DNA: TGTGCCAGCAGCTTATCTAGGGATACGCAGTATTTT. Translating gives CASSLSRDTQYF.

The table lists this clone with a few counts. This rearrangement joins TRBV30 to TRBJ1-5, with D possibly being TRBD1 (6 bases). Germline V gives CDR1 GTSNPN, CDR2 SVGIG (reference sequence). V was cut by 4 bases and J by 4 bases, with 17 bases left in between. The CDR3 is made up of 15 amino acids. DNA of the CDR3: TGTGCCTGGACCCGGGGGGGGGCGCGAAATCAGCCCCAGCATTTT. The encoded protein is CAWTRGGARNQPQHF.

This chain's CDR3 is CASSLDPSGRAGETQYF. The CDR3 coding sequence is TGTGCCAGCAGCTTGGATCCTAGCGGGAGGGCGGGGGAGACCCAGTACTTC. The genes are TRBV5-4 and TRBJ2-5; 12 nucleotides line up with TRBD2. The CDR3 sequence is 17 residues long. Germline CDR1 and CDR2: SGHNT and YYREEE (reference sequence). The junction had 8 bases not matched to a gene; V was cut back by 0 bases and J by 5 bases. The full variable domain, completed using reference TRBV5-4 and TRBJ2-5, is ETGVTQSPTHLIKTRGQQVTLRCSSQSGHNTVSWYQQALGQGPQFIFQYYREEENGRGNFPPRFSGLQFPNYSSELNVNALELDDSALYLCASSLDPSGRAGETQYFGPGTRLLVL.

This sequence joins TRBV9 and TRBJ1-2; D is possibly TRBD1 (5 bases). The CDR3 runs to 15 residues. CDR1 SGDLS and CDR2 YYNGEE come from the germline V gene. The V end was cut by 0 bases, the J end by 5 bases, with 14 bases between. CDR3 amino acids: CASSVGQGTFYGYTF. Written as DNA, the CDR3 is TGTGCCAGCAGCGTAGGGCAGGGCACTTTTTATGGCTACACCTTC. Full variable domain (rest looked up from reference TRBV9 and TRBJ1-2): DSGVTQTPKHLITATGQRVTLRCSPRSGDLSVYWYQQSLDQGLQFLIQYYNGEERAKGNILERFSAQQFPDLHSELNLSSLELGDSALYFCASSVGQGTFYGYTFGSGTRLTVV.

J is TRBJ2-7 and V is TRBV9, with a possible D match to TRBD1 (5 bases). The CDR3 is 16 amino acids. V lost 4 bases, J lost 0 bases, and 17 bases lay in between. Germline values: CDR1 SGDLS, CDR2 YYNGEE. For the CDR3, the DNA is TGTGCCAGCAGCTCCTCTGGCGGAACAGGCTCCTACGAGCAGTACTTC. Amino acids: CASSSSGGTGSYEQYF.

This rearrangement joins TRBV28 to TRBJ1-5; 8 positions match TRBD1. This CDR3 has 14 residues. J was trimmed by 3 bases and V by 7 bases; bases with no gene match: 5. Germline assignment: CDR1 MDHEN and CDR2 SYDVKM. In DNA form, the CDR3 reads TGTGCCAGCACCGGACAGGGCATCAATCAGCCCCAGCATTTT. As protein: CASTGQGINQPQHF.

V usage is TRBV10-2 and J usage is TRBJ2-1, with a tentative D call TRBD2 (5 bases). Germline-derived CDR1 and CDR2 are WSHSY and SAAADI. V was shortened by 6 bases and J by 4 bases, with 13 bases between the two germline ends. The CDR3 contains 14 residues. The CDR3 bases are TGCGCCAGCAGGTTAGCCGGAGGTTACAATGAGCAGTTCTTC. This sequence encodes CASRLAGGYNEQFF.